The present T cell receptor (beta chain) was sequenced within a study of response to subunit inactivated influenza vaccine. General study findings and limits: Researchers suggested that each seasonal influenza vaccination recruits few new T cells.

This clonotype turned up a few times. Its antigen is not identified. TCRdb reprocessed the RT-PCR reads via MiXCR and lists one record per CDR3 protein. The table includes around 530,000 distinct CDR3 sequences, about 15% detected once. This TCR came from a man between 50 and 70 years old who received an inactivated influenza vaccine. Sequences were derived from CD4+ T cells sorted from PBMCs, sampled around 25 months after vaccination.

The CDR3 here is CASSLMAGRNEQFF. CDR3 sequence (DNA): TGTGCCAGCAGTTTAATGGCAGGACGGAATGAGCAGTTCTTC. The chain recombines TRBV12-3 or TRBV12-4 with TRBJ2-1; D unresolved. This CDR3 is built from 14 residues. Trimming stripped 2 bases from V and 7 bases from J, with 12 bases between.